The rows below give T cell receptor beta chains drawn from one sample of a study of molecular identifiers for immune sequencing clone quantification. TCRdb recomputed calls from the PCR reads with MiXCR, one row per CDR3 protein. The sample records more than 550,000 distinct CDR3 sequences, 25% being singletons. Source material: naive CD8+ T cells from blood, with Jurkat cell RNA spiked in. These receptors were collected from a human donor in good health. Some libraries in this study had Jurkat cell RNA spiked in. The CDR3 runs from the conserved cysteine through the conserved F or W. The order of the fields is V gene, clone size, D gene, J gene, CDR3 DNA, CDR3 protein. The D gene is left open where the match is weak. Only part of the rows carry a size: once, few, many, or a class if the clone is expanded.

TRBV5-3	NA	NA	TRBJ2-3	TGTGCCGGCAGCATAACAGATACGCAGTATTTT	CAGSITDTQYF
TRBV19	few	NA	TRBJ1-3	TGTGCCAGTAGTATAGGAGGGGCTCAATCCCTAGACTCGCCTGGAAACACCATATATTTT	CASSIGGAQSLDSPGNTIYF
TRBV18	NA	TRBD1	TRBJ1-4	TGTGCCAGCTCACAAACTGCCGGGACAGTAAGATCAACTAATGAAAAACTGTTTTTT	CASSQTAGTVRSTNEKLFF
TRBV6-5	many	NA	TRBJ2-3	TGTGCCAGCGGGACCGACCACAGGGCTTGGGCAGATACGCAGTATTTT	CASGTDHRAWADTQYF
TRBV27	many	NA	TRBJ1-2	TGTGCCAGCAGCCCCGCTGGAGGGGCCTATGGCTACACCTTC	CASSPAGGAYGYTF
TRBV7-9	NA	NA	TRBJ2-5	TGTGCCAGCAGCTCCATCCTCGCCCGGACTGGGCAAGAGACCCAGTACTTC	CASSSILARTGQETQYF
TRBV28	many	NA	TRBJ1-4	TGTGCCAGCACCCCGGTTGCGTACGCGGACGAAAAACTGTTTTTT	CASTPVAYADEKLFF
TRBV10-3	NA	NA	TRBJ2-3	TGTGCCATCAATGGGGACTTAAGCACAGATACGCAGTATTTT	CAINGDLSTDTQYF
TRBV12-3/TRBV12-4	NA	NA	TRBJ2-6	TGTGCCAGCAGTTCACACACAGGATACCTCTCTGGGGCCAACGTCCTGACTTTC	CASSSHTGYLSGANVLTF
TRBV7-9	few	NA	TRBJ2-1	TGTGCCAGCAGCTTAGCGGATTCCTACAATGAGCAGTTCTTC	CASSLADSYNEQFF
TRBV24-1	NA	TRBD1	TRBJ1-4	TGTGCCACCAGTCAACGGGACAGGGCCCATCAATATAATGAAAAACTGTTTTTT	CATSQRDRAHQYNEKLFF
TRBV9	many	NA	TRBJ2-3	TGTGCCAGCAGCGCCGCTAGCGAGGATACGCAGTATTTT	CASSAASEDTQYF
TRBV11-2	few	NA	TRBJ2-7	TGTGCCAGCAGCGCCCCGGGCACCTCCTACGAGCAGTACTTC	CASSAPGTSYEQYF
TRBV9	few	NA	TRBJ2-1	TGTGCCAGCAGCGGGCAGATCAGAAGCTCCTACAATGAGCAGTTCTTC	CASSGQIRSSYNEQFF
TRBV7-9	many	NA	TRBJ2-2	TGTGCCAGCAGCCCCGAGGCTCCCGGGGAGCTGTTTTTT	CASSPEAPGELFF
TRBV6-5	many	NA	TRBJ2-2	TGTGCCAGCAGTTATAATTCGAACACCGGGGAGCTGTTTTTT	CASSYNSNTGELFF
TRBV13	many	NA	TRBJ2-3	TGTGCCAGCAGCAACCGGGACGCCACAGATACGCAGTATTTT	CASSNRDATDTQYF
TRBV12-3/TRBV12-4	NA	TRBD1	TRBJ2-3	TGTGCCAGCAGATACACGGGGACAGCTTTCACAGATACGCAGTATTTT	CASRYTGTAFTDTQYF
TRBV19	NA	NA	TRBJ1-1	TGTGCCAGTGCAGACAGGCTGAACACTGCAGCTTTCTTT	CASADRLNTAAFF
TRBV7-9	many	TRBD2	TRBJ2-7	TGTGCCAGCAGCTTAGAGGGGACTAGAATGCCGCGAGAGCAGTACTTC	CASSLEGTRMPREQYF
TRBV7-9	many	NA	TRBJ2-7	TGTGCCAGCAGCGAGACGACCCCGATGAGGCAGTACTTC	CASSETTPMRQYF
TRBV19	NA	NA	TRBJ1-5	TGTGCCAGCAGGACAGAGAATCAGCCCCAGCATTTT	CASRTENQPQHF
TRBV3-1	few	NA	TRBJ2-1	TGTGCCAGCAGCCCAGTGTCCGACCACGATGAGCAGTTCTTC	CASSPVSDHDEQFF
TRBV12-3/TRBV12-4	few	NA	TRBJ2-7	TGTGCCAGCAGTCCGGGACACCAAGGGTCATCCTACGAGCAGTACTTC	CASSPGHQGSSYEQYF
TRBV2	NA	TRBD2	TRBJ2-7	TGTGCCAGCAGAGGGATGCAGGGGCGCGTTACCGGGACTAGCACCTACGAGCAGTACTTC	CASRGMQGRVTGTSTYEQYF
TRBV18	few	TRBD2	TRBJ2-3	TGTGCCAGCTCACCGACTAGCGGGAGGGAAATCACAGATACGCAGTATTTT	CASSPTSGREITDTQYF
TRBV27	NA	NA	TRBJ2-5	TGTGCCAGCAGTTTACTGGGGGGCCGTTCGGAGACCCAGTACTTC	CASSLLGGRSETQYF
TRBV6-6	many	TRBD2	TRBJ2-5	TGTGCCAGCAGTTACGTGGGCGGGAGTGAGACCCAGTACTTC	CASSYVGGSETQYF
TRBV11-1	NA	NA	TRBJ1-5	TGTGCCAGCAGATCCCCGGACAATTATAGCAATCAGCCCCAGCATTTT	CASRSPDNYSNQPQHF
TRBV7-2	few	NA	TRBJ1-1	TGTCCCAGCAGCTTAATAACGGGGGGGGGTACTGAAGCTTTCTTT	CPSSLITGGGTEAFF
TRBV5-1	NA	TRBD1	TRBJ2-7	TGCGCCAGCAGCTTAAGACTAGGGACAGGGACTTACGAGCAGTACTTC	CASSLRLGTGTYEQYF
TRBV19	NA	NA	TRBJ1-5	TGTGCCAGTAGTATGACAGACTATAGCAATCAGCCCCAGCATTTT	CASSMTDYSNQPQHF
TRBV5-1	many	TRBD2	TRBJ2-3	TGCGCCAGCAACCCTAGCGGGGGAACCACCGATACGCAGTATTTT	CASNPSGGTTDTQYF
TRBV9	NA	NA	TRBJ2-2	TGTGCCAGCAGCCCCCTCGTCTACACCGGGGAGCTGTTTTTT	CASSPLVYTGELFF
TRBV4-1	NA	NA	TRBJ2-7	TGCGCCAGCAGCCAACTGACAGAAACCTACGAGCAGTACTTC	CASSQLTETYEQYF
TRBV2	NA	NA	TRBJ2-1	TGTGTCAGCACCCTCGGGACCACCTCCTACAATGAGCAGTTCTTC	CVSTLGTTSYNEQFF
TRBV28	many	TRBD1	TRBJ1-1	TGTGCCAGCAGTTCCCGGGACAGGGGGCGCCTGAACACTGAAGCTTTCTTT	CASSSRDRGRLNTEAFF
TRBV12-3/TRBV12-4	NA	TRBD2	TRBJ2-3	TGTGCCAGCGGTCGAGGTAGCGGGAGTGCAGATACGCAGTATTTT	CASGRGSGSADTQYF
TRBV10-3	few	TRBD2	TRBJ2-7	TGTGCCTCCGTTCCCGGGACTAGCGGTTCCTACGAGCAGTACTTC	CASVPGTSGSYEQYF
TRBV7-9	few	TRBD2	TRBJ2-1	TGTGCCAGCAGCTTAGCCGGCCTAGCGGGAGGCTCCTACAATGAGCAGTTCTTC	CASSLAGLAGGSYNEQFF
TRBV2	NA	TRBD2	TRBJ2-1	TGTGCCAGCAGGGAGGCCTCTAGCGGGATCGACAATGAGCAGTTCTTC	CASREASSGIDNEQFF
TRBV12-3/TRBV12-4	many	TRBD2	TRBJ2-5	TGTGCCAGCAGTTCACCGCGGGGGCAAGAGACCCAGTACTTC	CASSSPRGQETQYF
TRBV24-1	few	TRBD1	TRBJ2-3	TGTGCCACCAGTGACACCGGGACAGGGACCCTATTGGGGACGCAGTATTTT	CATSDTGTGTLLGTQYF
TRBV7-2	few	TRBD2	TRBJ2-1	TGTGCCAGCAGCTTCAGCGGGAGAGTAAATGAGCAGTTCTTC	CASSFSGRVNEQFF
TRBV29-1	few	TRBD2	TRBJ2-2	TGCGGCGTGGGCGGGCAGCGGGAGGTAAACACCGGGGAGCTGTTTTTT	CGVGGQREVNTGELFF
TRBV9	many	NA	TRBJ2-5	TGTGCCAGCAGCCACAGCAGGGGAGACGCCCAAGAGACCCAGTACTTC	CASSHSRGDAQETQYF
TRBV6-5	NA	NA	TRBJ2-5	TGTGCCAGCAGTTACTTGGCGGGCCGAGAGACCCAGTACTTC	CASSYLAGRETQYF
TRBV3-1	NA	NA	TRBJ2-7	TGTGCCAGCAGCCAACAACCGGGGAGCTCCTACGAGCAGTACTTC	CASSQQPGSSYEQYF
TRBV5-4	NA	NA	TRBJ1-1	TGTGCCAGCAGCTTGGGCCTAAACGCTGAAGCTTTCTTT	CASSLGLNAEAFF
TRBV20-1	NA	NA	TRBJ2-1	TGCAGTGCTAGCCCGACAGGATACTACAATGAGCAGTTCTTC	CSASPTGYYNEQFF
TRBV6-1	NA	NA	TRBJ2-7	TGTGCCAGCAGTGAAAGGGACGGCTCCTACGAGCAGTACTTC	CASSERDGSYEQYF
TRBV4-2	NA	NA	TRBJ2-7	TGTGCCAGCAGCCAAGGACCTGGGGGGGCCATGGAGCAGCACTTC	CASSQGPGGAMEQHF
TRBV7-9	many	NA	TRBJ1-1	TGTGCCAGCACCCAACCCGGACAGATGAACACTGAAGCTTTCTTT	CASTQPGQMNTEAFF
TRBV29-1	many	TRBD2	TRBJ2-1	TGCAGCGTTGAAGGGCAGAACGGCCTAGCGGGGGTCAGCTCCTACAATGAGCAGTTCTTC	CSVEGQNGLAGVSSYNEQFF
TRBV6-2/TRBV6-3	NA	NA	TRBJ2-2	TGTGCCAGCAGTTACGATCCTCGAACGGGACCCAACACCGGGGAGCTGTTTTTT	CASSYDPRTGPNTGELFF
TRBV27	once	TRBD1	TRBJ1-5	TGTGCCAGCAGTCCCCTGACAGGGGTCCTCAATCTGCCCCAGCATTTT	CASSPLTGVLNLPQHF
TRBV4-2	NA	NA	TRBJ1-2	TGTGCCAGCGGCCAAGGGGGGCCGGACGGCTACACCTTC	CASGQGGPDGYTF
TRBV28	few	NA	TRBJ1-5	TGTGCCAGCAGTAAGGCTTCAGACAGCAATCAGCCCCAGCATTTT	CASSKASDSNQPQHF
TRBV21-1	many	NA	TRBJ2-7	TGTGCCAGCAGCAAAGGTGTGGGCTACGAGCAGTACTTC	CASSKGVGYEQYF